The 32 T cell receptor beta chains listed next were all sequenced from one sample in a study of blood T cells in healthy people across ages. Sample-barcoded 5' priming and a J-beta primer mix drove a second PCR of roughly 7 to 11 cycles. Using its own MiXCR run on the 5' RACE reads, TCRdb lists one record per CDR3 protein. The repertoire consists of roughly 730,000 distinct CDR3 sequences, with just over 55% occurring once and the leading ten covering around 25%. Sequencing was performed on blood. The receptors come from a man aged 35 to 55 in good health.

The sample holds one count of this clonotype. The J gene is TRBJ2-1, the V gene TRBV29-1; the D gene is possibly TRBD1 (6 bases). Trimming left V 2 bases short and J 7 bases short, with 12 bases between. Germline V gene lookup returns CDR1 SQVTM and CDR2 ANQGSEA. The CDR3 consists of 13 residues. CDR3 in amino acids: CSVEWGQGNEQFF. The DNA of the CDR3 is TGCAGCGTTGAATGGGGGCAGGGGAATGAGCAGTTCTTC.

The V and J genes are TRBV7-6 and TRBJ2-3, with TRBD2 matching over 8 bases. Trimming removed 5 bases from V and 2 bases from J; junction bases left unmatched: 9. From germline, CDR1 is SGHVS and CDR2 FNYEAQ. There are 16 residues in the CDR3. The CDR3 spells CASSRRAGGSTDTQYF. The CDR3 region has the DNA TGTGCCAGCAGCCGTAGGGCGGGAGGCTCCACAGATACGCAGTATTTT. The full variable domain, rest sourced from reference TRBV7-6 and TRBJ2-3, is GAGVSQSPRYKVTKRGQDVALRCDPISGHVSLYWYRQALGQGPEFLTYFNYEAQQDKSGLPNDRFSAERPEGSISTLTIQRTEQRDSAMYRCASSRRAGGSTDTQYFGPGTRLTVL.

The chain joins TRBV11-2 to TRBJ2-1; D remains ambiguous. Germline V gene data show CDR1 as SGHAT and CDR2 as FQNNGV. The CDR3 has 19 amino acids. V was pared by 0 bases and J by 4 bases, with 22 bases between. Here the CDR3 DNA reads TGTGCCAGCAGCTTAGACCTTTTGCGTACCCCTAGGCCTTACAATGAGCAGTTCTTC. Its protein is CASSLDLLRTPRPYNEQFF.

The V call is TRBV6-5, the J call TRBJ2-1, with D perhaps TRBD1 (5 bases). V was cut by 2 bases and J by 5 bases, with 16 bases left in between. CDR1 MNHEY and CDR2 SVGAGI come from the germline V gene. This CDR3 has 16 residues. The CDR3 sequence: CASSYTPFGANNEQFF. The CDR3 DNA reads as TGTGCCAGCAGTTACACCCCGTTTGGGGCCAACAATGAGCAGTTCTTC.

The CDR3 protein is CASSSQRAGTLGLRTQYF. The CDR3 DNA reads TGTGCCAGCAGCTCACAGCGGGCCGGGACCCTAGGTCTTAGGACCCAGTACTTC. The J gene is TRBJ2-5, the V gene TRBV11-2, with D possibly TRBD2 on 6 matching bases. The germline V and J ends were trimmed by 4 bases and 7 bases, with 28 bases remaining between them. In germline, CDR1 is SGHAT, CDR2 FQNNGV. The CDR3 covers 18 residues.

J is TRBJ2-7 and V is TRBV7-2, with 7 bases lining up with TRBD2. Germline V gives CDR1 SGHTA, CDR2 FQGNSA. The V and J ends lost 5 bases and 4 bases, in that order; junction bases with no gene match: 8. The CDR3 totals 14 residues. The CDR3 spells CASSDGRGSYEQYF. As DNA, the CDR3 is TGTGCCAGCAGCGACGGCCGCGGGAGTTACGAGCAGTACTTC.

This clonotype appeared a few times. The CDR3 sequence: CASSQGTAWETQYF. CDR3 nucleotide sequence: TGCGCCAGCAGCCAGGGGACCGCCTGGGAGACCCAGTACTTC. The J gene is TRBJ2-5, the V gene TRBV4-1, with D possibly called TRBD1 or TRBD2 (5 bases each). The CDR3 runs to 14 residues. V gave up 3 bases and J gave up 5 bases, with 13 bases separating them. Germline lookup yields CDR1 MGHRA and CDR2 YSYEKL.

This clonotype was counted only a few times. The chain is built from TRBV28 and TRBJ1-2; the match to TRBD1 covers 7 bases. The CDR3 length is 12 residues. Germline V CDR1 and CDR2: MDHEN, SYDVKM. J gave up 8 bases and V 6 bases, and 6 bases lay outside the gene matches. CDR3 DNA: TGTGCCAGCAGCAACCTACAGGGGGGCTACACCTTC. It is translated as CASSNLQGGYTF.

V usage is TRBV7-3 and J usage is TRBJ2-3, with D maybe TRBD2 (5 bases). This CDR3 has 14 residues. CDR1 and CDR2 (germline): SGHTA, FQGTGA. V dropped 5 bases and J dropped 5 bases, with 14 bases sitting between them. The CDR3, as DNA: TGTGCCAGCAGCCATCGGACTCGAGGAGATACGCAGTATTTT. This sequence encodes CASSHRTRGDTQYF.

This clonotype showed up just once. CDR3 sequence: CASSLAFRGYEQYF. In nucleotides, the CDR3 is TGTGCCAGCAGCTTAGCTTTCCGCGGATACGAGCAGTACTTC. This sequence joins TRBV11-3 and TRBJ2-7, with D uncertain. Germline V gives CDR1 SGHNT, CDR2 YENEEA. The CDR3 consists of 14 residues. V lost 1 base and J 4 bases, leaving 11 bases between the germline ends. Complete variable domain (other parts from reference TRBV11-3 and TRBJ2-7): EAGVVQSPRYKIIEKKQPVAFWCNPISGHNTLYWYLQNLGQGPELLIRYENEEAVDDSQLPKDRFSAERLKGVDSTLKIQPAELGDSAVYLCASSLAFRGYEQYFGPGTRLTVT.

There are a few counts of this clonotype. The CDR3 is CASSEWRRPSTDTQYF. CDR3 nucleotide sequence: TGTGCCAGCAGCGAGTGGCGGAGGCCTAGCACAGATACGCAGTATTTT. The V call is TRBV7-8, the J call TRBJ2-3; maybe TRBD2 (5 bases). Germline loops: CDR1 SGHVS, CDR2 FQNEAQ. V lost 5 bases to trimming and J lost 0 bases, with 15 bases between them. The CDR3 is 16 amino acids.

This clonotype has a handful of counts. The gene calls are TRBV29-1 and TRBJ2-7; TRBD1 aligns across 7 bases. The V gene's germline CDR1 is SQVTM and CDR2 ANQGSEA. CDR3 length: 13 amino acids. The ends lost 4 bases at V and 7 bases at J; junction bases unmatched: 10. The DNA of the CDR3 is TGCAGCGTTGCTTGGGGACAGTCGGCGGAGCAGTACTTC. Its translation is CSVAWGQSAEQYF.

The CDR3 DNA follows: TGCAGTGCATCCACCAGGACAGGGGTAATCGACAAAAACATTCAGTACTTC. Amino acid sequence: CSASTRTGVIDKNIQYF. This sequence joins TRBV20-1 and TRBJ2-4, with 9 bases lining up with TRBD1. The CDR3 is made up of 17 amino acids. The trim removed 6 bases at V and 3 bases at J, leaving 15 bases unmatched. The germline gives CDR1 DFQATT, CDR2 SNEGSKA (reference sequence).

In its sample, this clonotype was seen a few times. The CDR3 protein is CASSLGWYRQYF. In DNA, the CDR3 is TGTGCCAGCAGCTTAGGCTGGTATAGGCAGTATTTT. V and J are TRBV11-2 and TRBJ2-3; D unresolved. The CDR3 is 12 amino acids. Trimming removed 1 base from V and 11 bases from J, with 10 bases in between. In germline, CDR1 is SGHAT, CDR2 FQNNGV.

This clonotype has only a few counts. CDR3 residues: CSAREPSTYEQYF. The DNA for the CDR3 is TGCAGTGCTAGGGAGCCGTCAACCTACGAGCAGTACTTC. V and J are TRBV20-1 and TRBJ2-4; D unclear. The J call is doubtful: the DNA matches TRBJ2-7 better. The CDR3 is made up of 13 amino acids. Germline CDR1 and CDR2: DFQATT and SNEGSKA (reference sequence).

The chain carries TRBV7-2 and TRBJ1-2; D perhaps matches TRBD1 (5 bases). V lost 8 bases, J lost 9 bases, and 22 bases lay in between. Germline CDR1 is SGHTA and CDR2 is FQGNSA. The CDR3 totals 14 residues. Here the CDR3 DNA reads TGTGCCAGCTGCCCATCCCCGGGGACCATGCGCTACACCTTC. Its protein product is CASCPSPGTMRYTF.

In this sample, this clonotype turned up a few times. CDR3 nucleotides: TGTGCCAGCAGCTTAGGTATTGCGGGAGTCGTCGGGGAGACCCAGTACTTC. This gives the protein CASSLGIAGVVGETQYF. This chain joins TRBV13 and TRBJ2-5, with 7 nucleotides matching TRBD2. The CDR3 is 17 residues long. V was pared by 0 bases and J by 5 bases, with 12 bases of the junction left unmatched. CDR1 is PRHDT, CDR2 FYEKMQ, per germline (reference sequence).

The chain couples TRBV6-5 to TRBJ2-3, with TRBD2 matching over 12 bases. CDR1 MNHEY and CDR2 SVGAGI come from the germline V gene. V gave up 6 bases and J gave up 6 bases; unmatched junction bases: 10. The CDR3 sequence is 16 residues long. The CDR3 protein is CASSSSGGVSLDTQYF. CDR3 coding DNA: TGTGCCAGCAGCTCTAGCGGGGGGGTTTCTTTGGATACGCAGTATTTT.

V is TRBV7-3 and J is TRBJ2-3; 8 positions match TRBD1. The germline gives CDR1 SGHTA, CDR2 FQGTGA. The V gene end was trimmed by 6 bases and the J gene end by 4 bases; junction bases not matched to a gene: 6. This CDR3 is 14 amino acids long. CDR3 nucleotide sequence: TGTGCCAGCAGTCGGGACAGGTCTGCAGATACGCAGTATTTT. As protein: CASSRDRSADTQYF. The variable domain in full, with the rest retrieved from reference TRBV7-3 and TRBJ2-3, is GAGVSQTPSNKVTEKGKYVELRCDPISGHTALYWYRQSLGQGPEFLIYFQGTGAADDSGLPNDRFFAVRPEGSVSTLKIQRTERGDSAVYLCASSRDRSADTQYFGPGTRLTVL.

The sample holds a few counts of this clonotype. The CDR3 coding sequence is TGCAGCGTTGGGGCCCTAGGTGGCTACACCTTC. Translated, it gives CSVGALGGYTF. This chain connects TRBV29-1 to TRBJ1-2; D is unclear. The CDR3 is made up of 11 amino acids. In germline, CDR1 is SQVTM, CDR2 ANQGSEA. Deletions cut 4 bases from V and 7 bases from J, with 10 bases between.

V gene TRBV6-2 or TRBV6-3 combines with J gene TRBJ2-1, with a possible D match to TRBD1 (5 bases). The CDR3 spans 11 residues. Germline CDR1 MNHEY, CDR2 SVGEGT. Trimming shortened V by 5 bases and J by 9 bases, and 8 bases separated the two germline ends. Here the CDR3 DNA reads TGTGCCAGCAGTAAGACAGCTGAGCAGTTCTTC. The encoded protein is CASSKTAEQFF.

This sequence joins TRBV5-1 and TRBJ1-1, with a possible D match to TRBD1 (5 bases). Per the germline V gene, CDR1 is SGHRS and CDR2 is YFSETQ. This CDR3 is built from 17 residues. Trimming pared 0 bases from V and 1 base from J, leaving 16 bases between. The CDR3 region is CASSLALRGGANTEAFF. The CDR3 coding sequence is TGCGCCAGCAGCTTGGCCCTGAGGGGAGGGGCGAACACTGAAGCTTTCTTT.

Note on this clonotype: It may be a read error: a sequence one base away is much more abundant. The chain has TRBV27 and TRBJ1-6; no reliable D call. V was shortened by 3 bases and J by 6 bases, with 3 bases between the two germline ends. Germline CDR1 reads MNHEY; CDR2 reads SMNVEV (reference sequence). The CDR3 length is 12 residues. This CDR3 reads CASSFTNSPLHF. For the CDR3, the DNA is TGTGCCAGCAGTTTCACTAATTCACCCCTCCACTTT.

CDR3 sequence reads: CASSLRQGGMTGYGYTF. The CDR3, as DNA: TGCGCCAGCAGCTTGCGACAGGGAGGAATGACCGGCTATGGCTACACCTTC. This chain links TRBV5-1 with TRBJ1-2; 7 bases map to TRBD1. This CDR3 comprises 17 residues. The germline V gene has CDR1 SGHRS and CDR2 YFSETQ. V shed 1 base and J 4 bases; nucleotides not matched to a gene: 13.

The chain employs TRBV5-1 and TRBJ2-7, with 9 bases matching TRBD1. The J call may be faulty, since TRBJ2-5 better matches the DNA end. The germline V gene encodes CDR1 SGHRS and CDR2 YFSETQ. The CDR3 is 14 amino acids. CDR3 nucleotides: TGCGCCAGCAGCTCTGGGACAGGGTCTGAGACCCAGTACTTC. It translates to CASSSGTGSETQYF.

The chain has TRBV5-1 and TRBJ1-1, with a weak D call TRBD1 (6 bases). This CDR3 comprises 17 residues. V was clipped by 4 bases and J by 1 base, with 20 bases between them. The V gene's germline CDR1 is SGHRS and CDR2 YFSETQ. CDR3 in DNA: TGCGCCAGCAGCATCGGGACACCCTCTCCGGGGAACACTGAAGCTTTCTTT. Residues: CASSIGTPSPGNTEAFF.

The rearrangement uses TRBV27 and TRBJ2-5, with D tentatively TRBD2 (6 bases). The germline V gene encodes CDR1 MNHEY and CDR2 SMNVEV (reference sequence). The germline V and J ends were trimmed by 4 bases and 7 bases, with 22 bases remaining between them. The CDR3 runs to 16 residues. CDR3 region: CASSSPRDWGIGTQYF. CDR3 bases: TGTGCCAGCAGTTCCCCCAGGGACTGGGGGATAGGGACCCAGTACTTC.

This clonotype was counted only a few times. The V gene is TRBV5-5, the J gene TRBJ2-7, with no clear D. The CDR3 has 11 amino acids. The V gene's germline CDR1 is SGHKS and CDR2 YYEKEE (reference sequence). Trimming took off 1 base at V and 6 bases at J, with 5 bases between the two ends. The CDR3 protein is CASSLSLEQYF. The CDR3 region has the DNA TGTGCCAGCAGCTTGTCCCTCGAGCAGTACTTC.

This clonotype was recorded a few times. In nucleotides, the CDR3 is TGTGCCAGCAGCTTGGCTGTTGAAGAGACCCAGTACTTC. Encoded protein: CASSLAVEETQYF. V gene TRBV5-4 combines with J gene TRBJ2-5; D remains ambiguous. V was trimmed by 0 bases and J by 3 bases, leaving 6 bases between them. CDR1 SGHNT and CDR2 YYREEE come from the germline V gene (reference sequence). This CDR3 region has 13 residues.

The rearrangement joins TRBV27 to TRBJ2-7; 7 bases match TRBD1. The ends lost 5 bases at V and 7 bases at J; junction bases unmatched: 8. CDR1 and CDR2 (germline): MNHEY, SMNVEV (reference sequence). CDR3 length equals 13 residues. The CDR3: CASSLDRAREQYF. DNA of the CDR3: TGTGCCAGCAGTCTCGACAGGGCTAGGGAGCAGTACTTC.

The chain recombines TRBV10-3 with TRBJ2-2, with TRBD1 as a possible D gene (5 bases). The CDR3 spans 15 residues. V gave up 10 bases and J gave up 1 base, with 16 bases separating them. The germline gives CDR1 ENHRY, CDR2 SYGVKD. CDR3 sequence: CASKTDGRNTGELFF. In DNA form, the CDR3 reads TGTGCCAGCAAGACAGACGGACGGAACACCGGGGAGCTGTTTTTT.

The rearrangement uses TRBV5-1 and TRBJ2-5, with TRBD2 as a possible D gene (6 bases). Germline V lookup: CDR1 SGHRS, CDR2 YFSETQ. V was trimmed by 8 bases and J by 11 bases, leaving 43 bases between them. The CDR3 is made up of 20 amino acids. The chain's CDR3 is CARRVNRLVLSGRTYNEQYF. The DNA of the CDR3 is TGCGCCAGGAGGGTCAACAGGTTGGTGTTAAGCGGGCGGACGTACAATGAGCAGTACTTC.